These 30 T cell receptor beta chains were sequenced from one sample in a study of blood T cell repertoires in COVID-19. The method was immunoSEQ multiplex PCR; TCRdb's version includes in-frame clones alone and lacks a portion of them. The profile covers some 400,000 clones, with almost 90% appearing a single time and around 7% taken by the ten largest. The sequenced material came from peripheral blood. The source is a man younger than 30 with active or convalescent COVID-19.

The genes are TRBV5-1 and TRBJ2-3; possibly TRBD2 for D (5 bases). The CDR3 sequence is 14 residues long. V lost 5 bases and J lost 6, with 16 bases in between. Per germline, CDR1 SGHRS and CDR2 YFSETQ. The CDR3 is CASSRDSTPDTQYF. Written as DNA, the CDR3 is TGCGCCAGCAGTCGGGATTCGACACCGGATACGCAGTATTTT.

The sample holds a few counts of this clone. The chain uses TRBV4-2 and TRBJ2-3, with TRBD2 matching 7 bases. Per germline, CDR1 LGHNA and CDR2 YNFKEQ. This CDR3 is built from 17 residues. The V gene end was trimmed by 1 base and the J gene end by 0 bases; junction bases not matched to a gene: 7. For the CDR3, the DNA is TGTGCCAGCAGCCAAGCCCTTGGCGGGGGAAGCACAGATACGCAGTATTTT. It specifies CASSQALGGGSTDTQYF.

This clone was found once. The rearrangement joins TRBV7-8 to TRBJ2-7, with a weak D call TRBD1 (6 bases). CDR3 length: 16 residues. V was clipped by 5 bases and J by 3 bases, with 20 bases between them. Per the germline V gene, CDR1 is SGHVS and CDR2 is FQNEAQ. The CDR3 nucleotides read TGTGCCAGCAGCCGAGTCCCCAGGGGAGCGATCTACGAGCAGTACTTC. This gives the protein CASSRVPRGAIYEQYF.

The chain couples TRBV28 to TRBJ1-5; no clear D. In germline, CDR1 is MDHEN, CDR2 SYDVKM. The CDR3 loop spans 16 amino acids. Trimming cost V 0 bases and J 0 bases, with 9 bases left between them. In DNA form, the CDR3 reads TGTGCCAGCAGTTTATGGGCAGGCAATAGCAATCAGCCCCAGCATTTT. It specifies CASSLWAGNSNQPQHF.

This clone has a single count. CDR3 region: CASRLTSGAFRDTQYF. DNA of the CDR3: TGTGCCAGCAGGCTGACTAGCGGGGCCTTCCGGGATACGCAGTATTTT. The genes are TRBV27 and TRBJ2-3; the match to TRBD2 covers 11 bases. J lost 6 bases, V lost 6 bases, and 11 bases had no gene match. The CDR3 contains 16 residues. Germline V gene lookup returns CDR1 MNHEY and CDR2 SMNVEV (reference sequence).

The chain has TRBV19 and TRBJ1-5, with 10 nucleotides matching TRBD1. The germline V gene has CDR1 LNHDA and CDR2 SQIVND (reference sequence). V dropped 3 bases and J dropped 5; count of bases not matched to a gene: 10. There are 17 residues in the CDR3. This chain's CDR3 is CASSILVDRGGYQPQHF. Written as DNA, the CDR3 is TGTGCCAGTAGTATTTTAGTGGACAGGGGGGGGTATCAGCCCCAGCATTTT.

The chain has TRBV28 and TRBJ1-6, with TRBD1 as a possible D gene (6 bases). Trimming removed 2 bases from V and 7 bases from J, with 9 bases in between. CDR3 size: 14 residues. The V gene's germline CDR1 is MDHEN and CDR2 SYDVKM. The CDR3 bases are TGTGCCAGCAGTTTAGCACAGGGAAATTCACCCCTCCACTTT. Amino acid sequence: CASSLAQGNSPLHF. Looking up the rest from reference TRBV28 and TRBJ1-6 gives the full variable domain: DVKVTQSSRYLVKRTGEKVFLECVQDMDHENMFWYRQDPGLGLRLIYFSYDVKMKEKGDIPEGYSVSREKKERFSLILESASTNQTSMYLCASSLAQGNSPLHFGNGTRLTVT.

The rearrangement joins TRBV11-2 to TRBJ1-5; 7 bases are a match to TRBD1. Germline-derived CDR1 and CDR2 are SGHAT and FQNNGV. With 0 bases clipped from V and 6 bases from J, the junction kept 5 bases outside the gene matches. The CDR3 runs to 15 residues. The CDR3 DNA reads TGTGCCAGCAGCTTAGATATGCAGGGGGGTCAGCCCCAGCATTTT. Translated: CASSLDMQGGQPQHF.

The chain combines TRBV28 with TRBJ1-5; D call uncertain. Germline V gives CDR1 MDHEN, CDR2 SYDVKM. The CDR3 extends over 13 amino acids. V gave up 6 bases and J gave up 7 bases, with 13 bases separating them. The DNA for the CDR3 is TGTGCCAGCAGACCGAGGGTAGTACAGCCCCAGCATTTT. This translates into CASRPRVVQPQHF. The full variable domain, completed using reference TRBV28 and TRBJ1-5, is DVKVTQSSRYLVKRTGEKVFLECVQDMDHENMFWYRQDPGLGLRLIYFSYDVKMKEKGDIPEGYSVSREKKERFSLILESASTNQTSMYLCASRPRVVQPQHFGDGTRLSIL.

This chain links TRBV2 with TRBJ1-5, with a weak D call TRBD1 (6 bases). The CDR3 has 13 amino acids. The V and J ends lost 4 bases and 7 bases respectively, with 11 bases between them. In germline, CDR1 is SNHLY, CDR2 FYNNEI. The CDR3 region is CASSGRGGQPQHF. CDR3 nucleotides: TGTGCCAGCAGTGGCAGGGGCGGACAGCCCCAGCATTTT.

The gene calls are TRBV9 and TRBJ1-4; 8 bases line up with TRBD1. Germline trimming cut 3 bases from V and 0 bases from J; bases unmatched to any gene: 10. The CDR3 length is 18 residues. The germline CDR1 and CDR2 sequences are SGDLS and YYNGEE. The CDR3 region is CASSAHQGTGATNEKLFF. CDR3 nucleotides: TGTGCCAGCAGCGCCCATCAGGGGACAGGTGCAACTAATGAAAAACTGTTTTTT.

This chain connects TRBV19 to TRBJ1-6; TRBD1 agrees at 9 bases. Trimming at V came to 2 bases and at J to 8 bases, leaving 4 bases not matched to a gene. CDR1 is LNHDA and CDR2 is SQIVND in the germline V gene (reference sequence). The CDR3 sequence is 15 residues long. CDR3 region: CASSIYDRGDSPLHF. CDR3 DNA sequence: TGTGCCAGTAGTATATACGACAGGGGGGATTCACCCCTCCACTTT.

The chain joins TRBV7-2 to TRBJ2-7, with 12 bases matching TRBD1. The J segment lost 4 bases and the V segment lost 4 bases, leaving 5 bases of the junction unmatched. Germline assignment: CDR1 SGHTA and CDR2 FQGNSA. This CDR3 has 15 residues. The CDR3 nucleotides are TGTGCCAGCAGCTCGGGACAGGGGGCCAGGTACGAGCAGTACTTC. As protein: CASSSGQGARYEQYF.

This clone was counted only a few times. The chain's CDR3 is CASSLVRPGSYEQYF. CDR3 bases: TGTGCCAGCAGCTTAGTACGACCGGGTTCCTACGAGCAGTACTTC. The chain is built from TRBV11-2 and TRBJ2-7, with D unresolved. The CDR3 is made up of 15 amino acids. CDR1 is SGHAT and CDR2 is FQNNGV in the germline V gene. Trimming took off 1 base at V and 1 base at J, with 11 bases between the two ends.

CDR3: CAISEKQGGNTEAFF. The CDR3, as DNA: TGTGCCATCAGTGAAAAACAGGGGGGGAACACTGAAGCTTTCTTT. This chain links TRBV10-3 with TRBJ1-1; TRBD1 matches at 8 bases. The CDR3 contains 15 residues. V lost 3 bases, J lost 1 base, and 4 bases stayed unmatched. Germline V gene lookup returns CDR1 ENHRY and CDR2 SYGVKD.

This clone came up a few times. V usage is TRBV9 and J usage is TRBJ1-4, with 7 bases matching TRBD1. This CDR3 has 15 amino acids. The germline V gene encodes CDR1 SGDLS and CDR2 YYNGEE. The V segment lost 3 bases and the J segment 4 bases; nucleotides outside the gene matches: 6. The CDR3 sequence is CASSATGQSNEKLFF. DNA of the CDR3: TGTGCCAGCAGCGCAACGGGACAGAGTAATGAAAAACTGTTTTTT.

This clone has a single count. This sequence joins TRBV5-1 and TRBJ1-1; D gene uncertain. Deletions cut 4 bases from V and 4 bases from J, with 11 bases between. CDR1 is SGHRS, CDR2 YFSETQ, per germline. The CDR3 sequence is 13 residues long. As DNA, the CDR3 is TGCGCCAGCAGCCTCCAGGCTTTCACTGAAGCTTTCTTT. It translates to CASSLQAFTEAFF.

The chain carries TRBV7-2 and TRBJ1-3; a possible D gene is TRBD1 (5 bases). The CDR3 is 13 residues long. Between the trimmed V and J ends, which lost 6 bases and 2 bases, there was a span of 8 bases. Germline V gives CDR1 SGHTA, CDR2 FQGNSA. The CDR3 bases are TGTGCCAGCAGAGGGGCCGCTGGAAACACCATATATTTT. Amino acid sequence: CASRGAAGNTIYF.

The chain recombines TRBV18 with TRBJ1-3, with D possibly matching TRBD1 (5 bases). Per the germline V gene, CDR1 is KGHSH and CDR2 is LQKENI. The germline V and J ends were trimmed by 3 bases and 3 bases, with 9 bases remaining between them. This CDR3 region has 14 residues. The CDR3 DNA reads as TGTGCCAGCTCACCGTCGGGGGTTGGAAACACCATATATTTT. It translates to CASSPSGVGNTIYF.

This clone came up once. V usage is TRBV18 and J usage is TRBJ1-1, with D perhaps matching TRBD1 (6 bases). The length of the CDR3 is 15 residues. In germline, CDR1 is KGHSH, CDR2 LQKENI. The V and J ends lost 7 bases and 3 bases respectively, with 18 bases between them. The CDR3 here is CASCRAGGRDTEAFF. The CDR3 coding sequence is TGTGCCAGCTGCCGGGCCGGGGGGCGAGACACTGAAGCTTTCTTT.

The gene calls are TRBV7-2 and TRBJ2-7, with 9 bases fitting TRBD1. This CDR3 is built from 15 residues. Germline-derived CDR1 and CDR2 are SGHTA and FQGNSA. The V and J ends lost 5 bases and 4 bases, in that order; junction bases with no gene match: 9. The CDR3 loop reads CASSPIQGTGYEQYF. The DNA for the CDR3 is TGTGCCAGCAGCCCTATACAGGGGACAGGGTACGAGCAGTACTTC.

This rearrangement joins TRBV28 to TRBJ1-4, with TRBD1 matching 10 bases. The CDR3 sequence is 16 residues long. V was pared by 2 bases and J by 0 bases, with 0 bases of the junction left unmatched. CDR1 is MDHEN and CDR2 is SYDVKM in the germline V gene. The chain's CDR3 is CASSLGQGATNEKLFF. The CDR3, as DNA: TGTGCCAGCAGTTTAGGACAGGGGGCAACTAATGAAAAACTGTTTTTT.

The CDR3 loop reads CASSGLRTLISNSPLHF. The CDR3, as DNA: TGTGCCAGCAGTGGACTACGGACTCTGATAAGTAATTCACCCCTCCACTTT. The genes are TRBV2 and TRBJ1-6, with no clear D. The CDR3 runs to 17 residues. The germline gives CDR1 SNHLY, CDR2 FYNNEI. Trimming pared 4 bases from V and 6 bases from J, leaving 19 bases between. Drawing the rest from reference TRBV2 and TRBJ1-6, the complete variable domain is EPEVTQTPSHQVTQMGQEVILRCVPISNHLYFYWYRQILGQKVEFLVSFYNNEISEKSEIFDDQFSVERPDGSNFTLKIRSTKLEDSAMYFCASSGLRTLISNSPLHFGNGTRLTVT.

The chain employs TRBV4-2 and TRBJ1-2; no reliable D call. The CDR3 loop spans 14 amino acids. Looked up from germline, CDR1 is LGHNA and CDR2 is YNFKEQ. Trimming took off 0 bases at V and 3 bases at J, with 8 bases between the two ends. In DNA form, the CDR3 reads TGTGCCAGCAGCCAAGATTCGCAGGACTATGGCTACACCTTC. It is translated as CASSQDSQDYGYTF.

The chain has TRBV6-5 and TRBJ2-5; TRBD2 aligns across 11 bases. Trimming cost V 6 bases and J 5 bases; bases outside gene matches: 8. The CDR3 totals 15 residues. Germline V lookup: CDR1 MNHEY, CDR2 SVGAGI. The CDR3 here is CASRAGTSGPETQYF. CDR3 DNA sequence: TGTGCCAGCAGGGCCGGGACTAGCGGTCCTGAGACCCAGTACTTC.

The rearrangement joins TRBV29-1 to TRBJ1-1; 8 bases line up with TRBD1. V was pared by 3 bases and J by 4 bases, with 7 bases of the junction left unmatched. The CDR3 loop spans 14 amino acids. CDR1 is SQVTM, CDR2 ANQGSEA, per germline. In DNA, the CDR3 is TGCAGCGTTGATTTGGACAGGGTCGGCACTGAAGCTTTCTTT. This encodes CSVDLDRVGTEAFF.

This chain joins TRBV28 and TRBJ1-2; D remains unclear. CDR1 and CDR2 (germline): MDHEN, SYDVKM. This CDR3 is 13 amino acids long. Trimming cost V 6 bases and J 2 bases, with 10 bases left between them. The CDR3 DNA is TGTGCCAGCAGCTCGCGGGAGAACTATGGCTACACCTTC. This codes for CASSSRENYGYTF.

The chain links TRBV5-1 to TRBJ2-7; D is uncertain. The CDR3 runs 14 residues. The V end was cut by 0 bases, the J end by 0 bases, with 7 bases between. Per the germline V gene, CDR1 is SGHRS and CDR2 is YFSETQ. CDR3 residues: CASSLVQFSYEQYF. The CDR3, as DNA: TGCGCCAGCAGCTTGGTGCAGTTCTCCTACGAGCAGTACTTC.

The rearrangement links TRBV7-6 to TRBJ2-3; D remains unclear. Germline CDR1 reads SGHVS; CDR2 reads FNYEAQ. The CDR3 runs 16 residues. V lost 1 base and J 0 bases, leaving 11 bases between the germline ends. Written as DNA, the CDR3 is TGTGCCAGCAGCTTAGGTACCAGCGTCAGCACAGATACGCAGTATTTT. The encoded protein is CASSLGTSVSTDTQYF.

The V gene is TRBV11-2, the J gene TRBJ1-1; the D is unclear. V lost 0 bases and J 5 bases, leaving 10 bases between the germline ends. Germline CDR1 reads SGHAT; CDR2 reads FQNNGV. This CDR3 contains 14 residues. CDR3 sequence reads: CASSLDSSETEAFF. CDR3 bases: TGTGCCAGCAGCTTAGATTCGTCGGAGACTGAAGCTTTCTTT.